These 25 T cell receptor beta chains were sequenced from one sample in a study of blood T cell repertoires in COVID-19. Profiled with immunoSEQ multiplex PCR; TCRdb holds only in-frame clones, not every one. The sample has roughly 250,000 clones, under 95% seen once. Input material: PBMCs or T cells enriched from blood (not recorded which). Receptors originate from a woman under 30 who had recovered from COVID-19.

The table lists this clone with a count of one. The CDR3 nucleotides are TGTGCCAGCAGCCCACAGGGAGGGACTGCCTATGGCTACACCTTC. This codes for CASSPQGGTAYGYTF. This sequence joins TRBV28 and TRBJ1-2; D is perhaps TRBD1 (6 bases). V was trimmed by 6 bases and J by 4 bases, leaving 18 bases between them. The CDR3 runs to 15 residues. Germline CDR1 MDHEN, CDR2 SYDVKM.

The J gene is TRBJ1-2, the V gene TRBV7-9; 7 bases are shared with TRBD1. Losses at the gene ends were 2 bases for V and 8 bases for J; bases not matched to a gene: 2. This CDR3 has 12 residues. Germline V gene data show CDR1 as SEHNR and CDR2 as FQNEAQ (reference sequence). The CDR3 protein is CASSLTGAGYTF. The CDR3 region has the DNA TGTGCCAGCAGCTTAACAGGGGCGGGCTACACCTTC.

The gene calls are TRBV27 and TRBJ1-6; no definite D call. Trimming cost V 2 bases and J 10 bases, with 9 bases left between them. CDR3 length equals 13 residues. Germline CDR1 and CDR2: MNHEY and SMNVEV (reference sequence). In DNA, the CDR3 is TGTGCCAGCAGTTTACTCGGGAAATCACCCCTCCACTTT. Protein sequence: CASSLLGKSPLHF.

This rearrangement joins TRBV2 to TRBJ1-2, with TRBD1 as a possible D gene (6 bases). The length of the CDR3 is 13 residues. Germline V CDR1 and CDR2: SNHLY, FYNNEI. The V end was cut by 6 bases, the J end by 4 bases, with 12 bases between. Written as DNA, the CDR3 is TGTGCCAGCAGCCTGACAGGAGTCTATGGCTACACCTTC. Its protein is CASSLTGVYGYTF.

J is TRBJ2-7 and V is TRBV15; TRBD1 agrees at 7 bases. The CDR3 consists of 17 residues. Looked up from germline, CDR1 is LNHNV and CDR2 is YYDKDF (reference sequence). J gave up 3 bases and V 0 bases, and 11 bases lay outside the gene matches. The CDR3 here is CATSRDKGTAIFYEQYF. Here the CDR3 DNA reads TGTGCCACCAGCAGAGATAAAGGGACAGCTATCTTCTACGAGCAGTACTTC.

The chain employs TRBV7-9 and TRBJ2-3; TRBD2 is a possible D gene (6 bases). Germline V gives CDR1 SEHNR, CDR2 FQNEAQ (reference sequence). Trimming took 0 bases from V and 6 from J, leaving 7 bases between them. The CDR3 is made up of 13 amino acids. CDR3 residues: CASSLAAGDTQYF. For the CDR3, the DNA is TGTGCCAGCAGCTTAGCGGCGGGGGATACGCAGTATTTT.

The J gene is TRBJ1-3, the V gene TRBV19, with D possibly matching TRBD1 (5 bases). The CDR3 runs 15 residues. The V end was cut by 7 bases, the J end by 1 base, with 14 bases between. The germline CDR1 and CDR2 sequences are LNHDA and SQIVND (reference sequence). The DNA of the CDR3 is TGTGCCAGTAAATTAGGGAACAGGTCTGGAAACACCATATATTTT. The encoded protein is CASKLGNRSGNTIYF.

This chain links TRBV28 with TRBJ1-2, with 9 bases fitting TRBD1. Trimming took 2 bases from V and 8 from J; bases not matched to a gene: 12. Germline-derived CDR1 and CDR2 are MDHEN and SYDVKM. The CDR3 covers 16 residues. The CDR3 sequence is CASSLGTGPGMVGYTF. The CDR3 coding sequence is TGTGCCAGCAGTTTAGGGACAGGGCCTGGTATGGTGGGCTACACCTTC.

On this clone itself: The sample has other DNA sequences that encode this CDR3 too. CDR3 region: CASSLGQGNQPQHF. DNA of the CDR3: TGTGCCAGCAGTTTAGGGCAGGGGAATCAGCCCCAGCATTTT. This rearrangement joins TRBV28 to TRBJ1-5; possibly TRBD1 for D (6 bases). V lost 2 bases and J 4 bases, leaving 9 bases between the germline ends. Germline CDR1 reads MDHEN; CDR2 reads SYDVKM. The CDR3 has 14 amino acids.

This chain joins TRBV28 and TRBJ1-2; D call uncertain. With 7 bases removed from V and 5 bases from J, the gap between germline ends came to 17 bases. The CDR3 has 14 residues. Germline lookup yields CDR1 MDHEN and CDR2 SYDVKM. CDR3: CASKKNPPGYGYTF. In DNA, the CDR3 is TGTGCCAGCAAGAAAAATCCCCCGGGGTATGGCTACACCTTC.

The rearrangement uses TRBV4-1 and TRBJ1-2; D is possibly TRBD1 (5 bases). CDR1 MGHRA and CDR2 YSYEKL come from the germline V gene. The germline V and J ends were trimmed by 4 bases and 3 bases, with 12 bases remaining between them. The CDR3 contains 14 residues. DNA of the CDR3: TGCGCCAGCAGCCCATCAGGGTGGGACTATGGCTACACCTTC. Translated, it gives CASSPSGWDYGYTF.

The chain joins TRBV29-1 to TRBJ1-2; a possible D gene is TRBD1 (5 bases). The length of the CDR3 is 14 residues. Germline-derived CDR1 and CDR2 are SQVTM and ANQGSEA. Trimming shortened V by 5 bases and J by 2 bases, and 15 bases separated the two germline ends. CDR3 sequence: CSVPGRGTNYGYTF. CDR3 coding DNA: TGCAGCGTTCCCGGTCGGGGGACCAACTATGGCTACACCTTC.

The gene calls are TRBV7-9 and TRBJ1-1; the D gene is possibly TRBD1 (6 bases). Germline V gene sequence: CDR1 SEHNR, CDR2 FQNEAQ (reference sequence). The CDR3 length is 12 residues. Between the trimmed V and J ends, which lost 5 bases and 7 bases, there was a span of 11 bases. CDR3 loop: CASSPPRGEAFF. CDR3 bases: TGTGCCAGCAGCCCCCCCAGGGGTGAAGCTTTCTTT.

V and J are TRBV5-6 and TRBJ1-5; D is ambiguous. The CDR3 length is 14 residues. Germline V gives CDR1 SGHDT, CDR2 YYEEEE. The V gene lost 0 bases and the J gene lost 4 bases, with 8 bases spanning the gap. The CDR3 coding sequence is TGTGCCAGCAGCTTGGCCGGGGATAATCAGCCCCAGCATTTT. Protein: CASSLAGDNQPQHF.

As to this clone: Other DNA sequences from this sample encode an identical CDR3 as well. The chain couples TRBV10-3 to TRBJ2-1; 14 bases match TRBD2. V trimming: 10 bases; J trimming: 7 bases; junction bases outside the gene matches: 3. This CDR3 has 13 amino acids. The V gene's germline CDR1 is ENHRY and CDR2 SYGVKD. For the CDR3, the DNA is TGTGCCACGGGACTAGCGGGAGCAAATGAGCAGTTCTTC. Encoded protein: CATGLAGANEQFF.

CDR3 in amino acids: CASSAARQGRAEAFF. As DNA, the CDR3 is TGTGCCAGCAGCGCGGCAAGACAGGGACGGGCTGAAGCTTTCTTT. The chain recombines TRBV5-6 with TRBJ1-1, with 7 bases fitting TRBD1. V lost 4 bases to trimming and J lost 6 bases; unmatched junction nucleotides: 12. From germline, CDR1 is SGHDT and CDR2 YYEEEE. This CDR3 has 15 residues.

The chain has TRBV19 and TRBJ1-2, with 7 bases aligning to TRBD1. J was trimmed by 8 bases and V by 10 bases; bases with no gene match: 13. Germline assignment: CDR1 LNHDA and CDR2 SQIVND (reference sequence). This CDR3 contains 13 residues. Here the CDR3 DNA reads TGTGCCACATATAGTAGACAGGGCTACGGCTACACCTTC. Translating it yields CATYSRQGYGYTF.

The chain has TRBV10-3 and TRBJ1-2; 7 nucleotides agree with TRBD1. The CDR3 length is 13 residues. Germline-derived CDR1 and CDR2 are ENHRY and SYGVKD. The V segment lost 10 bases and the J segment 5 bases; nucleotides outside the gene matches: 10. The CDR3 DNA reads TGTGCCACAGAGGGGCAGGGGGGATATGGCTACACCTTC. It yields the protein CATEGQGGYGYTF.

The chain recombines TRBV7-3 with TRBJ2-3; 7 positions match TRBD1. J was trimmed by 14 bases and V by 0 bases; bases with no gene match: 5. Germline assignment: CDR1 SGHTA and CDR2 FQGTGA. This CDR3 spans 12 amino acids. The CDR3 DNA sequence: TGTGCCAGCAGCTTAACGGGACAGTTGATGTATTTT. Its translation is CASSLTGQLMYF.

This chain connects TRBV5-1 to TRBJ1-6; unclear D gene. CDR3 length: 16 amino acids. From germline, CDR1 is SGHRS and CDR2 YFSETQ. The germline V and J ends were trimmed by 0 bases and 0 bases, with 7 bases remaining between them. CDR3 bases: TGCGCCAGCAGCTTGGAGCTGAGCTCCTATAATTCACCCCTCCACTTT. Translation: CASSLELSSYNSPLHF.

V gene TRBV24-1 combines with J gene TRBJ2-5; tentatively, D is TRBD2 (5 bases). CDR3 length equals 11 residues. The germline V gene has CDR1 KGHDR and CDR2 SFDVKD. Trimming took off 4 bases at V and 9 bases at J, with 8 bases between the two ends. Here the CDR3 reads CATSDGDAQYF. The CDR3 coding sequence is TGTGCCACCAGTGACGGGGATGCCCAGTACTTC.

The V gene is TRBV7-9, the J gene TRBJ1-1; D may be TRBD1 (6 bases). The CDR3 covers 13 residues. V lost 8 bases and J lost 3, with 13 bases in between. Germline V gene data show CDR1 as SEHNR and CDR2 as FQNEAQ (reference sequence). DNA for the CDR3: TGTGCCAGCGGGGGCAGATTAGACACTGAAGCTTTCTTT. It encodes CASGGRLDTEAFF.

The CDR3 region is CASSPPGLGKARVTEAFF. CDR3 sequence (DNA): TGTGCCAGCTCACCACCGGGACTCGGTAAGGCGAGAGTCACTGAAGCTTTCTTT. This chain uses TRBV18 with TRBJ1-1; D perhaps matches TRBD1 (5 bases). Germline V lookup: CDR1 KGHSH, CDR2 LQKENI. V was shortened by 0 bases and J by 4 bases, with 21 bases between the two germline ends. The CDR3 is 18 amino acids.

The J gene is TRBJ1-2, the V gene TRBV4-1; weak D call: TRBD1 (5 bases). The CDR3 has 13 residues. V dropped 4 bases and J dropped 4 bases, with 10 bases sitting between them. In germline, CDR1 is MGHRA, CDR2 YSYEKL. The CDR3 DNA is TGCGCCAGCAGCCCGTGGGGGGTCTATGGCTACACCTTC. The encoded protein is CASSPWGVYGYTF.

The chain employs TRBV7-8 and TRBJ1-5, with D possibly matching TRBD1 (5 bases). This CDR3 region has 14 residues. Germline-derived CDR1 and CDR2 are SGHVS and FQNEAQ. V was cut by 4 bases and J by 2 bases, with 9 bases left in between. Here the CDR3 reads CASSSREGNQPQHF. CDR3 nucleotide sequence: TGTGCCAGCAGCTCCAGGGAGGGCAATCAGCCCCAGCATTTT.